The 21 T cell receptor beta chains given below trace back to one sample, sequenced in a study of spatial heterogeneity in lung cancer (dated by TCRdb to about 2019). To prepare the library, 5' RACE was applied. The instrument given in TCRdb is NextSeq 500. The public reads were quality trimmed at Q25 with fastp and then assembled into clones with MiXCR by TCRdb, keeping productive beta chains. Every CDR3 protein is listed once, alongside the most common genes and DNA of its rows. The sample data list 35,000 to 45,000 distinct CDR3 sequences, and just over 7.5% of these were observed just once. The top ten constitute 9.4% of the sample. The sample's time point label, decoded: blood at routine non-recurrence follow-up after resection. The sequencing used PBMCs, collected at follow-up. All receptors derive from a male donor with early-stage non-small cell lung cancer.

This clonotype was seen at least ten times. In nucleotides, the CDR3 is TGTGCCACTCAGGACAGGGTTGAAGATACGCAGTATTTT. Translating gives CATQDRVEDTQYF. The chain employs TRBV19 and TRBJ2-3; the match to TRBD1 covers 8 bases. After removal of 10 bases from V and 5 bases from J, the junction contained 8 bases not matched to a gene. The V gene's germline CDR1 is LNHDA and CDR2 SQIVND (reference sequence). The CDR3 contains 13 residues.

CDR3 sequence (DNA): TGTGCCAGCAGTCCCCAGGGGGCGGATGGCTACACCTTC. Translating gives CASSPQGADGYTF. V gene TRBV2 combines with J gene TRBJ1-2; 8 bases line up with TRBD1. The germline CDR1 and CDR2 sequences are SNHLY and FYNNEI. This CDR3 contains 13 residues. Trimming at V came to 5 bases and at J to 6 bases, leaving 5 bases not matched to a gene.

The chain combines TRBV19 with TRBJ2-7, with TRBD2 matching over 15 bases. This CDR3 is 14 amino acids long. In germline, CDR1 is LNHDA, CDR2 SQIVND (reference sequence). Trimming removed 6 bases from V and 3 bases from J; junction bases left unmatched: 0. The CDR3 DNA follows: TGTGCCAGTAGGGGACTAGCGGGAGGCTACGAGCAGTACTTC. Protein product: CASRGLAGGYEQYF.

This clonotype has more than one count but fewer than ten. This chain links TRBV20-1 with TRBJ2-1; 7 bases match TRBD1. With 0 bases clipped from V and 8 bases from J, the junction kept 10 bases outside the gene matches. The CDR3 extends over 15 amino acids. Germline loops: CDR1 DFQATT, CDR2 SNEGSKA (reference sequence). DNA of the CDR3: TGCAGTGCTAGAGATAGTGAGGGGGCCATCGATGAGCAGTTCTTC. This gives the protein CSARDSEGAIDEQFF.

This clonotype was observed many times. The genes are TRBV27 and TRBJ1-2; 8 nucleotides align to TRBD1. Per germline, CDR1 MNHEY and CDR2 SMNVEV (reference sequence). Unmatched junction bases numbered 9, after V lost 3 bases and J lost 3 bases. CDR3 length: 16 residues. The CDR3 region has the DNA TGTGCCAGCAGTTTGGCCTTTCCAGGGGGCCACTATGGCTACACCTTC. It specifies CASSLAFPGGHYGYTF.

The table lists this clonotype with many counts. The chain has TRBV12-3 or TRBV12-4 and TRBJ1-2; 7 bases line up with TRBD1. Germline trimming cut 2 bases from V and 7 bases from J; bases unmatched to any gene: 4. The CDR3 contains 13 residues. The CDR3 sequence: CASSLRTGSGYTF. The CDR3 coding sequence is TGTGCCAGCAGTTTAAGGACAGGCAGTGGCTACACCTTC.

This clonotype was observed a handful of times. This chain connects TRBV11-2 to TRBJ2-3; the D gene is possibly TRBD2 (6 bases). Germline CDR1 SGHAT, CDR2 FQNNGV. The CDR3 runs 19 residues. Trimming cost V 5 bases and J 4 bases, with 28 bases left between them. The CDR3 sequence is CASSLTIRARSGSADTQYF. CDR3 in DNA: TGTGCCAGCAGCCTGACGATCCGGGCCCGCAGCGGGTCTGCAGATACGCAGTATTTT.

This clonotype was recorded at least ten times. V usage is TRBV7-9 and J usage is TRBJ2-5; TRBD2 aligns across 9 bases. V gave up 2 bases and J gave up 1 base; unmatched junction bases: 11. This CDR3 is 18 amino acids long. CDR1 SEHNR and CDR2 FQNEAQ come from the germline V gene (reference sequence). CDR3 region: CASSLPPRLAGVQETQYF. The CDR3 region has the DNA TGTGCCAGCAGCTTACCCCCCCGGTTAGCGGGAGTCCAAGAGACCCAGTACTTC. Full variable domain (remainder filled in from reference TRBV7-9 and TRBJ2-5): DTGVSQNPRHKITKRGQNVTFRCDPISEHNRLYWYRQTLGQGPEFLTYFQNEAQLEKSRLLSDRFSAERPKGSFSTLEIQRTEQGDSAMYLCASSLPPRLAGVQETQYFGPGTRLLVL.

In its sample, this clonotype was seen many times. The chain recombines TRBV7-3 with TRBJ2-2; possible D gene TRBD1, 5 bases. V lost 4 bases and J lost 5, with 8 bases in between. Germline values: CDR1 SGHTA, CDR2 FQGTGA. The CDR3 sequence is 13 residues long. CDR3 sequence (DNA): TGTGCCAGCAGCTGGACACGTACCGGGGAGCTGTTTTTT. This gives the protein CASSWTRTGELFF.

This chain links TRBV7-3 with TRBJ2-1; 13 nucleotides match TRBD2. The CDR3 loop spans 15 amino acids. With 5 bases clipped from V and 4 bases from J, the junction kept 2 bases outside the gene matches. Looked up from germline, CDR1 is SGHTA and CDR2 is FQGTGA. CDR3 in DNA: TGTGCCAGCAGCCTGGGACTAGCGGGGTACAATGAGCAGTTCTTC. Its translation: CASSLGLAGYNEQFF. Based on the CDR3 plus reference TRBV7-3 and TRBJ2-1, the full variable domain is GAGVSQTPSNKVTEKGKYVELRCDPISGHTALYWYRQSLGQGPEFLIYFQGTGAADDSGLPNDRFFAVRPEGSVSTLKIQRTERGDSAVYLCASSLGLAGYNEQFFGPGTRLTVL.

With respect to this clonotype: Given a much more abundant clone one base away, this may be a read error. The V gene is TRBV29-1, the J gene TRBJ2-1; D gene uncertain. Germline assignment: CDR1 SQVTM and CDR2 ANQGSEA. This CDR3 spans 13 amino acids. V lost 6 bases, J lost 1 base, and 10 bases lay in between. In DNA form, the CDR3 reads TGCAGCGTCCCGACGGATTCCTACAATGAGCAGTTCTTC. It encodes CSVPTDSYNEQFF.

This clonotype was seen a handful of times. The genes are TRBV6-5 and TRBJ1-2; no clear D gene. Trimming pared 2 bases from V and 2 bases from J, leaving 12 bases between. Germline assignment: CDR1 MNHEY and CDR2 SVGAGI. The CDR3 length is 15 residues. The CDR3 DNA reads as TGTGCCAGCAGTTACGCGAAGGGAGCGAACTATGGCTACACCTTC. This codes for CASSYAKGANYGYTF.

The rearrangement joins TRBV30 to TRBJ1-1; D ambiguous. The CDR3 covers 14 residues. Germline assignment: CDR1 GTSNPN and CDR2 SVGIG (reference sequence). V gave up 0 bases and J gave up 3 bases, with 11 bases separating them. For the CDR3, the DNA is TGTGCCTGGAGTGTTTATGGTGGTGACACTGAAGCTTTCTTT. Its protein is CAWSVYGGDTEAFF.

In this sample, this clonotype turned up many times. The chain is built from TRBV9 and TRBJ2-1; D is possibly TRBD1 (5 bases). Germline values: CDR1 SGDLS, CDR2 YYNGEE. CDR3 length: 12 amino acids. Trimming cost V 3 bases and J 12 bases, with 13 bases left between them. The CDR3 DNA reads TGTGCCAGCAGCGGGGGCCTGGGGCGGCAGTTCTTC. Translated: CASSGGLGRQFF.

This clonotype was counted at least ten times. The V call is TRBV24-1, the J call TRBJ2-3; TRBD2 agrees at 9 bases. Germline lookup yields CDR1 KGHDR and CDR2 SFDVKD. The CDR3 is 13 amino acids. Germline trimming cut 7 bases from V and 4 bases from J; bases unmatched to any gene: 2. CDR3 nucleotide sequence: TGTGCCACCAGGAGCGGGGGGTCAGATACGCAGTATTTT. It encodes CATRSGGSDTQYF.

The chain recombines TRBV20-1 with TRBJ2-3, with 10 nucleotides matching TRBD2. Germline V CDR1 and CDR2: DFQATT, SNEGSKA (reference sequence). CDR3 length equals 15 residues. Trimming took 0 bases from V and 5 from J; bases not matched to a gene: 5. CDR3 DNA: TGCAGTGCTAGAGATCCCAGCGGGGGGGGAGATACGCAGTATTTT. Amino acid sequence: CSARDPSGGGDTQYF.

This clonotype was seen many times. V and J are TRBV10-3 and TRBJ1-5; perhaps TRBD1 as D (5 bases). The ends were cut back, 2 bases at V and 1 base at J, with 9 bases in the middle. CDR1 and CDR2 (germline): ENHRY, SYGVKD. The CDR3 consists of 15 residues. The CDR3 is CAISEQGGSNQPQHF. CDR3 nucleotides: TGTGCCATCAGTGAGCAGGGAGGGAGCAATCAGCCCCAGCATTTT.

Many counts were recorded for this clonotype. The CDR3 loop reads CASSLAVDSATAGANVLTF. The CDR3 coding sequence is TGTGCCAGCAGCTTGGCCGTGGACAGCGCCACTGCTGGGGCCAACGTCCTGACTTTC. The rearrangement uses TRBV5-8 and TRBJ2-6; possible D gene TRBD1, 6 bases. Germline values: CDR1 SGHTS, CDR2 YDEGEE. V was cut by 0 bases and J by 2 bases, with 18 bases left in between. The CDR3 sequence is 19 residues long.

This clonotype was detected ten times or more. CDR3 nucleotides: TGCAGCGCTATTCTGGGGATCGAACGAGGCGGGGAGCTGTTTTTT. Amino acids: CSAILGIERGGELFF. The chain has TRBV29-1 and TRBJ2-2; D is unclear. The germline V gene has CDR1 SQVTM and CDR2 ANQGSEA. Trimming removed 7 bases from V and 7 bases from J, with 22 bases in between. This CDR3 region has 15 residues.

This clonotype was seen many times. The chain is built from TRBV2 and TRBJ2-7; a possible D gene is TRBD1 (5 bases). The ends were cut back, 6 bases at V and 0 bases at J, with 9 bases in the middle. Germline CDR1 is SNHLY and CDR2 is FYNNEI. CDR3 length equals 13 residues. CDR3 amino acids: CASSGRVSYEQYF. The CDR3 nucleotides are TGTGCCAGCAGCGGCAGGGTCTCCTACGAGCAGTACTTC.

V and J are TRBV20-1 and TRBJ2-3; the D gene is possibly TRBD1 (5 bases). Deletions cut 7 bases from V and 4 bases from J, with 12 bases between. The CDR3 has 12 amino acids. The V gene's germline CDR1 is DFQATT and CDR2 SNEGSKA (reference sequence). CDR3 bases: TGCAGTGGGGCAGGGTCTGCAGATACGCAGTATTTT. Residues: CSGAGSADTQYF.